This TCR beta chain was obtained from a study of vaccination effects on CD4 cells after COVID-19. Study at large: Convalescent patients (three in total) were sampled early and late after vaccination. The median interval between the second dose and post-vaccine sampling was 72 days.

With respect to this clone: Its antigen is still unknown.

CDR1 is SGDLS, CDR2 YYNGEE, per germline. Trimming removed 0 bases at V and 4 bases at J, with 10 bases between. The CDR3 is made up of 14 amino acids. Clones were sequenced by immunoSEQ multiplex PCR, and TCRdb holds only the in-frame ones, with some missing. Of 13,000 or so clones in the sample, roughly 66% were seen once. ViraFEST assay sequencing came after antigen-specific CD4+ T cells were expanded with viral peptide pools. CD4+ T cells were isolated after less than 13 days of culture. Documented for the person is a PCR-confirmed SARS-CoV-2 infection occurring between March and December 2020. Each participant was given two doses of one vaccine (BNT162b2 or mRNA-1273). Every well housed roughly 2.1 million PBMC, which grew in culture alongside 10 IU/ml IL-2 and about 10 ug/ml peptides. It was on days 3 and 7 that half the medium was replaced with IL-2 medium.

This specimen consisted of CD4+ T cells from PBMCs cultured with HCoV-NL63 spike peptides, obtained after COVID-19 vaccination. The rearrangement uses TRBV9 and TRBJ1-2, with unresolved D. The clonotype originates from a human donor who had a prior SARS-CoV-2 infection. The CDR3 loop reads CASSVVPASYGYTF. CDR3 coding DNA: TGTGCCAGCAGCGTAGTTCCGGCTAGCTATGGCTACACCTTC.